The clone carrying this TCR beta chain was observed at least ten times. The data derive from a study of blood T cells in healthy people across ages. Alongside a J-beta primer mix, a sample-barcoded 5' primer served in a second PCR lasting roughly 7 to 11 cycles. The template-switch adaptor was a 5' adaptor with 12 random nucleotides. It tagged each cDNA molecule. From the 5' RACE reads, TCRdb called clonotypes with MiXCR, one entry per CDR3 protein. The table lists about 830,000 distinct CDR3 sequences, 55% to 65% of them singletons, with about 27% in the top ten. Germline assignment: CDR1 SGHTA and CDR2 FQGNSA. CDR3 length: 11 residues. With 6 bases removed from V and 2 bases from J, the gap between germline ends came to 4 bases.

The specimen sequenced was blood. V is TRBV7-2 and J is TRBJ2-5; D call uncertain. The sequence was collected from a man younger than 40 in good health. The DNA of the CDR3 is TGTGCCAGCAGGGAGCAAGAGACCCAGTACTTC. Its translation is CASREQETQYF.